This T cell receptor beta chain appears in the sequencing data of a study of radiotherapy plus CTLA-4 blockade in lung cancer. General study points: Tumor-derived TCR clones expanded in blood after radiotherapy plus ipilimumab.

On this clone: What it binds is not known.

The protocol was immunoSEQ multiplex PCR, while the TCRdb copy is restricted to in-frame clones and leaves out a portion. The sample includes some 110,000 clones, approximately 84% of them seen just once. Looked up from germline, CDR1 is MDHEN and CDR2 is SYDVKM. The CDR3 contains 16 residues. V trimming: 6 bases; J trimming: 3 bases; junction bases outside the gene matches: 11. The receptor's source is a human donor with non-small cell lung cancer who had a partial response to radiotherapy plus ipilimumab. The material was peripheral blood, obtained from a patient treated with radiotherapy plus ipilimumab. V is TRBV28 and J is TRBJ1-1, with 9 bases that match TRBD1. The CDR3 coding sequence is TGTGCCAGCAGCTCCGGGACAGGGTTGTTGTACACTGAAGCTTTCTTT. Its protein product is CASSSGTGLLYTEAFF.